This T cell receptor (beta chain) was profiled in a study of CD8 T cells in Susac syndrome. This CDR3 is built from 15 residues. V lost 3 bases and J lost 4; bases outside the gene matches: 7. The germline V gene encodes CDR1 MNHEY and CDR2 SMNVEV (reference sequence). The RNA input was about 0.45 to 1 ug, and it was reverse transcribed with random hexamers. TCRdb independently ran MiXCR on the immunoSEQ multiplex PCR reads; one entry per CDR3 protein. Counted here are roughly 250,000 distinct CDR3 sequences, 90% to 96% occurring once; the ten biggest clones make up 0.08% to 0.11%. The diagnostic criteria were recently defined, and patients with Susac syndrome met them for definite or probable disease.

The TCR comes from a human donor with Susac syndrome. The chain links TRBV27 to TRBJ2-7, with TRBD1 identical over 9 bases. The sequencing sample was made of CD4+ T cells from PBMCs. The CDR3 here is CASSFLHRGPYEQYF. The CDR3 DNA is TGTGCCAGCAGTTTTCTTCACAGGGGGCCTTACGAGCAGTACTTC.